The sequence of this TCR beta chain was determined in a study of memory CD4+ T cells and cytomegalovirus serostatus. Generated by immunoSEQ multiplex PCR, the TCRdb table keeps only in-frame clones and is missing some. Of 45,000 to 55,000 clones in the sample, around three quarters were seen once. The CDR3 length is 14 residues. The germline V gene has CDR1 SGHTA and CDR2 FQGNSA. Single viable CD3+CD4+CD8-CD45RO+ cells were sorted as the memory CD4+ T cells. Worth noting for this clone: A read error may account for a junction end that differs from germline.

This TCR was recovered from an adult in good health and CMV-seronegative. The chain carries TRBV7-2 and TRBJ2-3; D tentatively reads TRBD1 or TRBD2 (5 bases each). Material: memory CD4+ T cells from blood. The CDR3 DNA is TGTGCCAGCAGCTTCGCCCTAAACCGGGACCATGGGGTTTTT. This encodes CASSFALNRDHGVF.